This T cell receptor beta chain emerged from a study of identical twins. Each cDNA held unique molecular identifiers, and template switching gave it a universal primer site. Each CDR3 protein is one row after TCRdb ran MiXCR on the 5' RACE reads. The table includes hundreds of thousands of distinct CDR3 sequences, 8% to 9% detected once. Study observations and caveats: Low generation-probability sequences were in excess among twin-shared out-of-frame alpha sequences.

The germline gives CDR1 SGHTA, CDR2 FQGNSA. The CDR3 runs 11 residues. Trimming cost V 1 base and J 10 bases, with 8 bases left between them. Comments on this clonotype: Antigen: not known.

This sample also belongs to another study, concerning yellow fever vaccine responses in identical twins. In that study: A vaccine T cell response that seemed partly convergent and partly personalized was reported in twins.

The J gene is TRBJ2-7, the V gene TRBV7-2; D gene unclear. This TCR derives from a woman between 18 and 30 years old in good health. The material sequenced was PBMCs. CDR3 DNA sequence: TGTGCCAGCAGCTTAGGACCGGCACAGTACTTC. Protein sequence: CASSLGPAQYF.